This T cell receptor beta chain was sequenced for a study of a mutant IDH1 vaccine in newly diagnosed glioma. V shed 1 base and J 1 base; nucleotides not matched to a gene: 10. CDR3 length equals 18 residues. The V gene's germline CDR1 is GTSNPN and CDR2 SVGIG (reference sequence). Time point of the sample: week 35, safety follow-up. Every vaccination contained 300 ug of the mutant IDH1 20-mer peptide and was paired with topical imiquimod. Sequencing was performed with immunoSEQ multiplex PCR; in TCRdb, only in-frame clones are kept and a portion is missing. This table has 30,000 or so clones, about four fifths appearing once. Of note for this clone: Its antigen remains unknown.

The source was PBMCs, collected from a glioma patient whose treatment included an IDH1 peptide vaccine. The receptor's source is a woman aged 18-29 years with glioma. This chain links TRBV30 with TRBJ1-1; 12 bases map to TRBD1. DNA of the CDR3: TGTGCCTGGAGTGCCTGGGGGGGACAGGGGGCTAGGAACACTGAAGCTTTCTTT. This gives the protein CAWSAWGGQGARNTEAFF.